This TCR beta chain appears in the sequencing data of a study of blood T cells in healthy people across ages. On the study more broadly: Template switching captured about one barcoded beta molecule per two T cells. General study findings and limits: Naive T cell percentage strongly correlated with TCR beta diversity. Estimates based on one million T cells were treated as lower bounds. Fewer expanded clones and more diversity marked long-lived versus aged donors.

Trimming shortened V by 0 bases and J by 0 bases, and 13 bases separated the two germline ends. The CDR3 spans 18 residues. Germline V gene data show CDR1 as SGHRS and CDR2 as YFSETQ. This clonotype was detected only a few times. The antigen is unknown. Alongside a J-beta primer mix, a sample-barcoded 5' primer served in a second PCR lasting roughly 7 to 11 cycles. TCRdb re-analysed the 5' RACE reads in MiXCR, keeping a single row per CDR3 protein. The sample carries about 1.8 million distinct CDR3 sequences, around half recorded once. The clonotype comes from a woman between 40 and 50 years old in good health. Sequencing was carried out using blood. This rearrangement joins TRBV5-1 to TRBJ2-6; the D is unclear. CDR3 nucleotide sequence: TGCGCCAGCAGCTTGGGCCCCCTACCGGGCTCTGGGGCCAACGTCCTGACTTTC. Its translation: CASSLGPLPGSGANVLTF.